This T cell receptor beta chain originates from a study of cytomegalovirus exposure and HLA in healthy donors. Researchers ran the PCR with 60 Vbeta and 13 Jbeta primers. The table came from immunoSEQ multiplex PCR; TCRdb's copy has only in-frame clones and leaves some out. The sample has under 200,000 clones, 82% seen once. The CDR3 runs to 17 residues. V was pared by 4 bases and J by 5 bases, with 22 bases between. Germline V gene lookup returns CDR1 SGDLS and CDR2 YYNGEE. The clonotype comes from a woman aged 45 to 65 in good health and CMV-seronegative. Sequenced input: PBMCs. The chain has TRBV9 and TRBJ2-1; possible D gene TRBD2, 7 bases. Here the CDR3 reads CASSPWGGQGDDNEQFF. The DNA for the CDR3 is TGTGCCAGCAGCCCGTGGGGGGGGCAGGGAGACGACAATGAGCAGTTCTTC.